Listed here are 16 T cell receptor beta chains from one sample, sequenced in a study of cytomegalovirus exposure and HLA in healthy donors. Some clones are missing from TCRdb's copy, which holds only in-frame ones; the method was immunoSEQ multiplex PCR. The sample consists of about 250,000 clones, 85% to 90% of them appearing once. Input material: PBMCs. Every receptor here comes from a man between 18 and 29 years old in good health and CMV-seronegative.

V is TRBV6-1 and J is TRBJ2-1; D possibly corresponds to TRBD2 (6 bases). V was pared by 6 bases and J by 4 bases, with 10 bases between. This CDR3 spans 13 amino acids. Per the germline V gene, CDR1 is MNHNS and CDR2 is SASEGT. CDR3 nucleotide sequence: TGTGCCAGCAGGGGGGGTGGGTACAATGAGCAGTTCTTC. Amino acids: CASRGGGYNEQFF.

The V call is TRBV4-1, the J call TRBJ2-1; 7 nucleotides align to TRBD2. The junction had 5 bases not matched to a gene; V was cut back by 0 bases and J by 3 bases. The CDR3 loop spans 16 amino acids. CDR1 is MGHRA and CDR2 is YSYEKL in the germline V gene. The CDR3 nucleotides are TGCGCCAGCAGCCAAGATGAGACTAGCCGCTACAATGAGCAGTTCTTC. Residues: CASSQDETSRYNEQFF.

The J gene is TRBJ2-1, the V gene TRBV6-1, with 9 nucleotides matching TRBD1. V lost 8 bases to trimming and J lost 6 bases; unmatched junction nucleotides: 2. The germline V gene encodes CDR1 MNHNS and CDR2 SASEGT. This CDR3 spans 12 amino acids. In DNA form, the CDR3 reads TGTGCCAGCTGGGACAGGGTCAATGAGCAGTTCTTC. Translation: CASWDRVNEQFF.

This clone was seen a few times. The J gene is TRBJ1-2, the V gene TRBV30, with D tentatively TRBD1 (6 bases). Looked up from germline, CDR1 is GTSNPN and CDR2 is SVGIG (reference sequence). CDR3 length: 17 amino acids. V lost 4 bases and J lost 0, with 21 bases in between. This chain's CDR3 is CAWTDRTAGRANYGYTF. CDR3 bases: TGTGCCTGGACCGACCGGACAGCAGGTCGCGCTAACTATGGCTACACCTTC.

The V and J genes are TRBV29-1 and TRBJ2-1, with 10 bases fitting TRBD1. CDR1 and CDR2 (germline): SQVTM, ANQGSEA. Trimming at V came to 2 bases and at J to 1 base, leaving 5 bases not matched to a gene. The CDR3 has 16 residues. The CDR3 DNA follows: TGCAGCGTTGAACCCGGGACAGGGGATTCCTACAATGAGCAGTTCTTC. Its translation is CSVEPGTGDSYNEQFF.

The V and J genes are TRBV19 and TRBJ2-2; no definite D call. There are 15 residues in the CDR3. Germline V CDR1 and CDR2: LNHDA, SQIVND (reference sequence). Trimming shortened V by 10 bases and J by 6 bases, and 21 bases separated the two germline ends. CDR3 sequence reads: CAISKGRNYPGELFF. CDR3 DNA sequence: TGTGCCATCTCAAAAGGCCGGAACTATCCCGGGGAGCTGTTTTTT.

The gene calls are TRBV12-5 and TRBJ1-2; a weak D match, TRBD1 (6 bases). The V end lost 2 bases, the J end lost 10 bases, and 17 bases lay between the germline ends. CDR1 is LGHNT, CDR2 FRNRAP, per germline. CDR3 length: 14 amino acids. The CDR3 DNA reads as TGTGCTAGTGGTTTGACCTTTGGACAGATCCTCTACACCTTC. It codes for CASGLTFGQILYTF.

The rearrangement links TRBV5-6 to TRBJ2-7, with D perhaps TRBD2 (6 bases). This CDR3 has 13 residues. The germline V gene has CDR1 SGHDT and CDR2 YYEEEE. Trimming stripped 4 bases from V and 2 bases from J, with 10 bases between. CDR3 sequence (DNA): TGTGCCAGCAGCAGGCGGGGTACCTACGAGCAGTACTTC. Encoded protein: CASSRRGTYEQYF.

The gene calls are TRBV19 and TRBJ2-7; the match to TRBD2 covers 15 bases. Germline loops: CDR1 LNHDA, CDR2 SQIVND (reference sequence). With 3 bases clipped from V and 2 bases from J, the junction kept 5 bases outside the gene matches. There are 17 residues in the CDR3. CDR3 protein: CASSMGLAGGWTYEQYF. In nucleotides, the CDR3 is TGTGCCAGTAGTATGGGACTAGCGGGAGGATGGACCTACGAGCAGTACTTC. Combining the CDR3 with reference TRBV19 and TRBJ2-7 gives the whole variable domain DGGITQSPKYLFRKEGQNVTLSCEQNLNHDAMYWYRQDPGQGLRLIYYSQIVNDFQKGDIAEGYSVSREKKESFPLTVTSAQKNPTAFYLCASSMGLAGGWTYEQYFGPGTRLTVT.

V usage is TRBV27 and J usage is TRBJ2-2; D possibly corresponds to TRBD1 (6 bases). Trimming shortened V by 6 bases and J by 6 bases, and 14 bases separated the two germline ends. This CDR3 is built from 14 residues. The germline V gene encodes CDR1 MNHEY and CDR2 SMNVEV (reference sequence). Here the CDR3 reads CASSPHRVAGELFF. In DNA form, the CDR3 reads TGTGCCAGCAGCCCTCACAGGGTTGCCGGGGAGCTGTTTTTT.

This clone appeared a single time. The V gene is TRBV19, the J gene TRBJ2-3, with unresolved D. V was cut by 6 bases and J by 0 bases, with 25 bases left in between. The CDR3 runs to 19 residues. CDR1 and CDR2 (germline): LNHDA, SQIVND (reference sequence). The CDR3, as DNA: TGTGCCAGTAGGTCCACACAACCTCAAGTCCACGCTAGCACAGATACGCAGTATTTT. Translation gives CASRSTQPQVHASTDTQYF.

V is TRBV7-9 and J is TRBJ2-7, with 7 nucleotides matching TRBD1. The J segment lost 3 bases and the V segment lost 1 base, leaving 9 bases of the junction unmatched. The length of the CDR3 is 16 residues. CDR1 is SEHNR, CDR2 FQNEAQ, per germline (reference sequence). The CDR3 protein is CASSLGDRNLFYEQYF. The CDR3 nucleotides read TGTGCCAGCAGCTTAGGGGACAGAAACCTATTCTACGAGCAGTACTTC.

The CDR3 DNA reads as TGTGCCAGCAGCCGACAGGGGGCCGTAGAGACCCAGTACTTC. Its translation is CASSRQGAVETQYF. V and J are TRBV7-2 and TRBJ2-5; 10 bases are a match to TRBD1. Losses at the gene ends were 5 bases for V and 4 bases for J; bases not matched to a gene: 4. This CDR3 region has 14 residues. Germline V gene lookup returns CDR1 SGHTA and CDR2 FQGNSA.

The gene calls are TRBV28 and TRBJ2-7; maybe TRBD2 (6 bases). Germline V gene lookup returns CDR1 MDHEN and CDR2 SYDVKM. The CDR3 is 14 residues long. Trimming removed 8 bases at V and 2 bases at J, with 16 bases between. CDR3 sequence (DNA): TGTGCCAGCGGCTACCGGGACTCCGCCTACGAGCAGTACTTC. It codes for CASGYRDSAYEQYF.

The rearrangement uses TRBV27 and TRBJ2-7; unclear D gene. With 2 bases removed from V and 2 bases from J, the gap between germline ends came to 10 bases. The CDR3 sequence is 14 residues long. CDR1 and CDR2 (germline): MNHEY, SMNVEV (reference sequence). The CDR3 nucleotides read TGTGCCAGCAGTTTAAAAGGCAGGACCTACGAGCAGTACTTC. It is translated as CASSLKGRTYEQYF.

The chain combines TRBV6-6 with TRBJ1-5; D is unresolved. Trimming took off 2 bases at V and 9 bases at J, with 11 bases between the two ends. This CDR3 contains 13 residues. Germline assignment: CDR1 MNHNY and CDR2 SVGAGI (reference sequence). The CDR3 reads CASSYAASGPQHF. The CDR3 nucleotides are TGTGCCAGCAGTTACGCCGCTTCGGGGCCCCAGCATTTT.